The clone carrying this T cell receptor beta chain was seen just once. In the original analysis: How many nucleated cells were present was estimated from reference gene primer amplification. The table came from immunoSEQ multiplex PCR; TCRdb's copy has only in-frame clones and leaves some out. V, J and clone size derive from that table, while D and trimming were established from the DNA sequence. The table has tens of thousands of clones, roughly four fifths seen once. This record belongs to a study of blood T cell repertoires in COVID-19. Whole-study context: T cells, B-cell-depleted T cells, or PBMCs supplied cDNA or gDNA.

The material sequenced was peripheral blood. The clonotype comes from a human donor in a cohort sampled during active COVID-19.

The CDR3 here is CASSYPGTANYGYTF. The CDR3 DNA reads as TGTGCCAGCAGTTATCCCGGGACAGCTAACTATGGCTACACCTTC. The rearrangement joins TRBV6-6 to TRBJ1-2; 7 nucleotides line up with TRBD1. CDR1 and CDR2 (germline): MNHNY, SVGAGI (reference sequence). This CDR3 is 15 amino acids long. V was pared by 3 bases and J by 0 bases, with 4 bases of the junction left unmatched.